The rows below give T cell receptor beta chains drawn from one sample of a study of STAT5B mutations in CD4+ large granular lymphocyte leukemia. Clones were read by immunoSEQ multiplex PCR, and TCRdb kept only the in-frame ones, dropping some. The sample has roughly 29,000 clones, over 70% seen once. The sample consisted of CD4+ T cells from blood buffy coats. The receptor source for this set is a human donor in good health. Each CDR3 is given with its conserved first and last residue. The order of the fields is V gene, clone size, D gene, J gene, CDR3 DNA, CDR3 protein. The D gene is left open where the match is weak. Only part of the rows carry a size: once, few, many, or a class if the clone is expanded.

>TRBV7-9|-|-|TRBJ2-5
TGTGCCAGCAGCCCCGGGACAAAGAAAGAGACCCAGTACTTC
CASSPGTKKETQYF
>TRBV14|-|-|TRBJ2-5
TGTGCCAGCAGCCAAGCCGGGGTGGAGACCCAGTACTTC
CASSQAGVETQYF
>TRBV29-1|-|TRBD1|TRBJ2-5
TGCAGCGTGGAACGGGACAGTCGGGAGACCCAGTACTTC
CSVERDSRETQYF
>TRBV7-9|-|-|TRBJ2-3
TGTGCCAGCAGCTTAGGGTGGATCGGGGATACGCAGTATTTT
CASSLGWIGDTQYF
>TRBV7-9|once|-|TRBJ1-1
TGTGCCACCTTCTCGGCCGGGGTGAACACTGAAGCTTTCTTC
CATFSAGVNTEAFF
>TRBV5-4|-|-|TRBJ2-1
TGTGCCAGCAACTCGGGTAGCGGTCCAAGCTCCTACAATGAGCAGTTCTTC
CASNSGSGPSSYNEQFF
>TRBV5-4|-|-|TRBJ1-3
TGTGCCAGCAGCTTGTGGGGAGCCGCGTCTGGAAACACCATATATTTT
CASSLWGAASGNTIYF
>TRBV19|-|-|TRBJ1-2
TGTGCCAGTAGGAGACCCGGGACCGAGTATGGCTACACCTTC
CASRRPGTEYGYTF
>TRBV7-9|-|TRBD1|TRBJ2-1
TGTGCCAGCAGCCACCGGGACAGGGAGTCCAATGAGCAGTTCTTC
CASSHRDRESNEQFF
>TRBV19|few|-|TRBJ1-1
TGTGCCAGTAGTACTACGGTGAACACTGAAGCTTTCTTT
CASSTTVNTEAFF
>TRBV13|-|TRBD1|TRBJ2-5
TGTGCCAGCAGCTTCCAACAGGGGGGACAAGAGACCCAGTACTTC
CASSFQQGGQETQYF
>TRBV5-6|-|TRBD1|TRBJ1-5
TGTGCCAGCAGCTCGTACAGGGGAGCTCAGCCCCAGCATTTT
CASSSYRGAQPQHF
>TRBV29-1|-|-|TRBJ2-1
TGCAGCGTTGAAGGCAGAAGCTCCTACAATGAGCAGTTCTTC
CSVEGRSSYNEQFF
>TRBV6-6|few|-|TRBJ1-1
TGTGCCAGCAGTTTACAGGAGACTGAAGCTTTCTTT
CASSLQETEAFF
>TRBV29-1|-|-|TRBJ2-1
TGCAGCGTTGAAGTATGGCTAGCGTCTGACAATGAGCAGTTCTTC
CSVEVWLASDNEQFF
>TRBV7-2|once|TRBD1|TRBJ1-3
TGTGCCAGCAGCACCTCGGACAGGTCCCCCTCTGGAAACACCATATATTTT
CASSTSDRSPSGNTIYF
>TRBV6-5|-|-|TRBJ1-1
TGTGCCAGCAGTTACGCGGGGACTGAAGCTTTCTTT
CASSYAGTEAFF
>TRBV7-3|-|-|TRBJ2-3
TGTGCCAGCAGCTTATCGGCAGGGGGGTCGGATACGCAGTATTTT
CASSLSAGGSDTQYF
>TRBV19|-|TRBD1|TRBJ2-1
TGTGCCACCCGGGACAGGGGCCTAAATGAGCAGTTCTTC
CATRDRGLNEQFF
>TRBV11-3|-|-|TRBJ2-7
TGTGCCAGCAGCTTTTCAAGGACCCACGAGCAGTACTTC
CASSFSRTHEQYF
>TRBV28|-|-|TRBJ1-2
TGTGCCAGCAGTTTTTTGACTTATGGCTACACCTTC
CASSFLTYGYTF
>TRBV28|-|-|TRBJ2-1
TGTGCCAGCACCGCAGGAGACACTACCTACAATGAGCAGTTCTTC
CASTAGDTTYNEQFF
>TRBV30|-|-|TRBJ2-5
TGTGCCTGGAGTTTGGGTGGAGGGCCAGAGACCCAGTACTTC
CAWSLGGGPETQYF
>TRBV30|-|-|TRBJ2-5
TGTGCCTGGAGTCCAGGACGCCAAGAGACCCAGTACTTC
CAWSPGRQETQYF
>TRBV30|-|-|TRBJ2-3
TGTGCCCGGAAGTCTAGGGCGACGTACGATACGCAGTATTTT
CARKSRATYDTQYF
>TRBV21-1|-|-|TRBJ1-1
TGTGCCAGCAGCAAGGCTACAGGGGGTGACACTGAAGCTTTCTTT
CASSKATGGDTEAFF
>TRBV7-2|-|-|TRBJ2-1
TGTGCCAGCAGCTTAGAAGGGCAGTACTACAATGAGCAGTTCTTC
CASSLEGQYYNEQFF
>TRBV5-1|few|-|TRBJ1-6
TGCGCCAGCAGCTTGGAAGCAGCTACTAATTCACCCCTCCACTTT
CASSLEAATNSPLHF
>TRBV28|-|-|TRBJ2-7
TGTGCCAGCAGGGGACCGGGACATAGCTCCTACGAGCAGTACTTC
CASRGPGHSSYEQYF